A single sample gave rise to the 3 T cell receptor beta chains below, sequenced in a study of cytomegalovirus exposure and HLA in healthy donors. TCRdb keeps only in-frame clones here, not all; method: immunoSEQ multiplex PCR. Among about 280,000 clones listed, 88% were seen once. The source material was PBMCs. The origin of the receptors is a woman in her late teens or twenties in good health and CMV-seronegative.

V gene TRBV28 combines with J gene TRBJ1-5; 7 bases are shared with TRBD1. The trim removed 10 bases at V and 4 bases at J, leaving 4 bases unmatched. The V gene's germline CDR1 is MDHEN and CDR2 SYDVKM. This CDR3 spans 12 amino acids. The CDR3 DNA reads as TGTGCCACCTGGACAGGAAATCAGCCCCAGCATTTT. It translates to CATWTGNQPQHF. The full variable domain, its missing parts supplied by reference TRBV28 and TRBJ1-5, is DVKVTQSSRYLVKRTGEKVFLECVQDMDHENMFWYRQDPGLGLRLIYFSYDVKMKEKGDIPEGYSVSREKKERFSLILESASTNQTSMYLCATWTGNQPQHFGDGTRLSIL.

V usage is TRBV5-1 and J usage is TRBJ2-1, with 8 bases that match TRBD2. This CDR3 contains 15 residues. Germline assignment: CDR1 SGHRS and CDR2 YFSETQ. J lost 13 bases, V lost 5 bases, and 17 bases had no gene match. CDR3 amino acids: CASSQTQGPGREQFF. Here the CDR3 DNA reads TGCGCCAGCAGTCAAACTCAAGGACCCGGGAGGGAACAGTTCTTC.

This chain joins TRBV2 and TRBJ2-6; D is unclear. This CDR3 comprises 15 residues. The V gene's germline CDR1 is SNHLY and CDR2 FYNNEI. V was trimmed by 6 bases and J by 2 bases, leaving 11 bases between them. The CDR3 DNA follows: TGTGCCAGCAGCCCAACAGAAGCTGGGGCCAACGTCCTGACTTTC. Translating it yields CASSPTEAGANVLTF.